This T cell receptor (beta chain) was obtained from a study of lymphopenia after photon versus proton radiotherapy. Some clones are missing from TCRdb's copy, which holds only in-frame ones; the method was immunoSEQ multiplex PCR. The table lists 150,000 to 200,000 clones, 80% to 90% of them singletons. The V segment lost 6 bases and the J segment 5 bases; nucleotides outside the gene matches: 8. The CDR3 extends over 15 amino acids. Germline loops: CDR1 MNHNY, CDR2 SVGAGI (reference sequence). The clonotype comes from a man between 50 and 59 years old with gastric cancer. Sequenced material: peripheral blood, taken from a patient treated with photon-based radiotherapy. The rearrangement links TRBV6-6 to TRBJ1-5; 9 nucleotides agree with TRBD1. Written as DNA, the CDR3 is TGTGCCAGCAGCCCCGGGACAGGGATCTATCAGCCCCAGCATTTT. This translates into CASSPGTGIYQPQHF.